These 27 T cell receptor beta chains were sequenced from one sample in a study of T cells in narcolepsy. The repertoire was sequenced with immunoSEQ multiplex PCR; TCRdb's copy has only in-frame clones and lacks some. The profile shows 30,000 or so clones, around 83% of them singletons. The sequenced sample consisted of CD45RA- memory CD4+ T cells from PBMCs. These receptors came from a human donor with narcolepsy.

The chain joins TRBV5-1 to TRBJ1-2; D is unresolved. The CDR3 totals 13 residues. V was trimmed by 1 base and J by 6 bases, leaving 10 bases between them. Looked up from germline, CDR1 is SGHRS and CDR2 is YFSETQ. CDR3 nucleotide sequence: TGCGCCAGCAGCTTGAATTTCGGGGATGGCTACACCTTC. Translation: CASSLNFGDGYTF.

For this clone: A junction end diverges from the germline sequence, so it may reflect a read error. The rearrangement joins TRBV4-1 to TRBJ2-5, with TRBD2 matching 9 bases. The CDR3 totals 16 residues. The germline V gene encodes CDR1 MGHRA and CDR2 YSYEKL. The CDR3 region is CASSHGGGGAQETQYF. The CDR3 nucleotides are TGTGCCAGCAGCCACGGTGGCGGGGGGGCCCAAGAGACCCAGTACTTC.

Turning to this clone: This same CDR3 is encoded by further DNA sequences in the sample. The chain couples TRBV7-8 to TRBJ2-7; D is possibly TRBD2 (5 bases). This CDR3 is 12 amino acids long. V lost 0 bases and J lost 6, with 6 bases in between. Germline V lookup: CDR1 SGHVS, CDR2 FQNEAQ. CDR3 nucleotide sequence: TGTGCCAGCAGCTTAGCCCGGGGCGAGCAGTACTTC. This sequence encodes CASSLARGEQYF.

V gene TRBV6-5 combines with J gene TRBJ1-1; D unresolved. Germline CDR1 MNHEY, CDR2 SVGAGI. V dropped 5 bases and J dropped 10 bases, with 20 bases sitting between them. The CDR3 extends over 14 amino acids. The CDR3 DNA follows: TGTGCCAGCAGTGCCGCCTGGAGGGCACTTGGAGCTTTCTTT. The encoded protein is CASSAAWRALGAFF.

The gene calls are TRBV6-5 and TRBJ2-2, with 11 positions matching TRBD1. The trim removed 8 bases at V and 5 bases at J, leaving 7 bases unmatched. This CDR3 contains 15 residues. Germline-derived CDR1 and CDR2 are MNHEY and SVGAGI. CDR3 coding DNA: TGTGCCAGCTTAACGGGACAGGGGGTGACCGGGGAGCTGTTTTTT. Translation: CASLTGQGVTGELFF.

The rearrangement uses TRBV19 and TRBJ2-3; D not certain. Trimming removed 8 bases at V and 1 base at J, with 10 bases between. Germline V lookup: CDR1 LNHDA, CDR2 SQIVND (reference sequence). There are 13 residues in the CDR3. CDR3 residues: CASRTAGTDTQYF. CDR3 coding DNA: TGTGCCAGTCGGACGGCGGGCACAGATACGCAGTATTTT.

This clone was recorded once. For the CDR3, the DNA is TGTGCCAGCAGCTTGGCCTTGGGACCGAACACTGAAGCTTTCTTT. Amino acid sequence: CASSLALGPNTEAFF. This chain links TRBV5-4 with TRBJ1-1, with D perhaps matching TRBD1 (5 bases). The CDR3 has 15 amino acids. Trimming cost V 0 bases and J 1 base, with 10 bases left between them. CDR1 and CDR2 (germline): SGHNT, YYREEE (reference sequence).

The chain links TRBV6-5 to TRBJ1-1; D is perhaps TRBD1 (5 bases). Trimming stripped 11 bases from V and 1 base from J, with 14 bases between. Germline V gives CDR1 MNHEY, CDR2 SVGAGI. There are 13 residues in the CDR3. CDR3 residues: CAGAGQGNTEAFF. The CDR3 DNA reads TGTGCCGGTGCTGGTCAGGGGAACACTGAAGCTTTCTTT.

The V call is TRBV7-6, the J call TRBJ2-3, with TRBD2 matching over 11 bases. The trim removed 5 bases at V and 4 bases at J, leaving 5 bases unmatched. Germline lookup yields CDR1 SGHVS and CDR2 FNYEAQ. The CDR3 length is 15 residues. CDR3 DNA sequence: TGTGCCAGCAGCCGTAGCGGGGGGGCCGCAGATACGCAGTATTTT. This codes for CASSRSGGAADTQYF.

The CDR3 protein is CASSYSFTGPYEQYF. The CDR3 region has the DNA TGTGCCAGCAGTTACTCGTTTACCGGGCCCTACGAGCAGTACTTC. The chain carries TRBV6-5 and TRBJ2-7; D is unclear. Trimming removed 0 bases at V and 2 bases at J, with 11 bases between. The CDR3 is 15 residues long. Per germline, CDR1 MNHEY and CDR2 SVGAGI.

Turning to this clone: The junction and the germline gene differ at one end; a read error may be behind it. The same CDR3 arises from other DNA sequences in this sample as well. The chain recombines TRBV7-8 with TRBJ1-1; no clear D. The CDR3 sequence is 14 residues long. Germline CDR1 reads SGHVS; CDR2 reads FQNEAQ. This CDR3 is CASSLAAENTEAFF. The CDR3 nucleotides read TGTGCCAGCAGCTTAGCAGCAGAGAACACTGAGGCTTTCTTT.

The chain employs TRBV13 and TRBJ1-3, with D uncertain. Germline V gene sequence: CDR1 PRHDT, CDR2 FYEKMQ (reference sequence). There are 13 residues in the CDR3. Trimming removed 3 bases from V and 0 bases from J, with 3 bases in between. The CDR3 sequence: CASSFLSGNTIYF. As DNA, the CDR3 is TGTGCCAGCAGCTTCCTCTCTGGAAACACCATATATTTT.

V and J are TRBV11-3 and TRBJ1-2; 7 nucleotides align to TRBD1. The germline gives CDR1 SGHNT, CDR2 YENEEA. The CDR3 is 13 residues long. The trim removed 6 bases at V and 3 bases at J, leaving 4 bases unmatched. The DNA for the CDR3 is TGTGCCAGCAGTACAGGGGCTGACTATGGCTACACCTTC. Translating gives CASSTGADYGYTF.

This chain links TRBV5-4 with TRBJ2-7, with D possibly being TRBD2 (5 bases). V was shortened by 4 bases and J by 3 bases, with 14 bases between the two germline ends. CDR1 and CDR2 (germline): SGHNT, YYREEE (reference sequence). The CDR3 sequence is 14 residues long. This chain's CDR3 is CASSQDLGFYEQYF. The CDR3 nucleotides are TGTGCCAGCAGCCAGGACTTGGGGTTCTACGAGCAGTACTTC.

The V gene is TRBV29-1, the J gene TRBJ1-2; D ambiguous. Germline V gene sequence: CDR1 SQVTM, CDR2 ANQGSEA. The germline V and J ends were trimmed by 7 bases and 8 bases, with 14 bases remaining between them. The CDR3 has 11 amino acids. DNA for the CDR3: TGCAGCGCCGACCGGGGATGGGGCTACACCTTC. Translating it yields CSADRGWGYTF.

V and J are TRBV28 and TRBJ1-1, with 7 positions matching TRBD1. The CDR3 totals 14 residues. J gave up 7 bases and V 6 bases, and 11 bases lay outside the gene matches. The germline V gene encodes CDR1 MDHEN and CDR2 SYDVKM. The CDR3 DNA reads as TGTGCCAGCAGGTCCGGGGGGACAGCACTTGAAGCTTTCTTT. Protein: CASRSGGTALEAFF.

The DNA for the CDR3 is TGTGCCAGCAGCCAAATGGGCGGGGGGGCCGGTGGCACAGATACGCAGTATTTT. As protein: CASSQMGGGAGGTDTQYF. The chain is built from TRBV9 and TRBJ2-3, with 9 bases fitting TRBD2. Per germline, CDR1 SGDLS and CDR2 YYNGEE. With 4 bases clipped from V and 1 base from J, the junction kept 13 bases outside the gene matches. This CDR3 is 18 amino acids long.

The V and J genes are TRBV30 and TRBJ2-7, with D possibly matching TRBD2 (7 bases). Germline V lookup: CDR1 GTSNPN, CDR2 SVGIG (reference sequence). V dropped 4 bases and J dropped 3 bases, with 13 bases sitting between them. The CDR3 consists of 13 residues. CDR3 sequence reads: CAWTGGANYEQYF. DNA for the CDR3: TGTGCCTGGACTGGGGGGGCCAACTACGAGCAGTACTTC.

This chain connects TRBV10-1 to TRBJ2-5; D is perhaps TRBD1 (5 bases). Trimming removed 9 bases from V and 3 bases from J, with 14 bases in between. The CDR3 consists of 13 residues. CDR1 is WNHNN, CDR2 SYGVQD, per germline (reference sequence). CDR3 DNA sequence: TGCGCCAGTCCACAGGATCCCAAAGAGACCCAGTACTTC. Amino acids: CASPQDPKETQYF.

A note on this clone: Distinct nucleotide sequences in the sample also encode this CDR3. The CDR3 DNA follows: TGTGCCAGCAGCTTGGAGGGGGCTATAGATACGCAGTATTTT. Translation: CASSLEGAIDTQYF. The rearrangement links TRBV5-8 to TRBJ2-3, with 7 positions matching TRBD1. The germline V gene has CDR1 SGHTS and CDR2 YDEGEE. V lost 0 bases and J lost 5; bases outside the gene matches: 3. This CDR3 contains 14 residues.

The J gene is TRBJ1-3, the V gene TRBV19; tentatively, D is TRBD1 (5 bases). CDR1 and CDR2 from the germline V gene are LNHDA and SQIVND (reference sequence). Trimming took 6 bases from V and 5 from J, leaving 14 bases between them. The CDR3 spans 14 residues. The CDR3: CASSPAAGRNTIYF. CDR3 DNA: TGTGCCAGTAGCCCGGCGGCAGGGCGAAACACCATATATTTT.

The CDR3 loop is CASSLLGPLDTEAFF. The CDR3 coding sequence is TGTGCCAGCAGTTTATTGGGGCCCCTGGATACTGAAGCTTTCTTT. V is TRBV28 and J is TRBJ1-1; perhaps TRBD1 as D (5 bases). CDR1 is MDHEN, CDR2 SYDVKM, per germline. V gave up 1 base and J gave up 5 bases, with 14 bases separating them. This CDR3 region has 15 residues. The entire variable domain, with the rest obtained from reference TRBV28 and TRBJ1-1, is as follows: DVKVTQSSRYLVKRTGEKVFLECVQDMDHENMFWYRQDPGLGLRLIYFSYDVKMKEKGDIPEGYSVSREKKERFSLILESASTNQTSMYLCASSLLGPLDTEAFFGQGTRLTVV.

The gene calls are TRBV6-1 and TRBJ2-7; the D call may be TRBD1 or TRBD2 (7 bases each). Germline-derived CDR1 and CDR2 are MNHNS and SASEGT. The CDR3 spans 15 residues. The germline V and J ends were trimmed by 5 bases and 0 bases, with 14 bases remaining between them. CDR3 sequence: CASSIQGGSSYEQYF. Here the CDR3 DNA reads TGTGCCAGCAGTATCCAGGGGGGGAGCTCCTACGAGCAGTACTTC.

With respect to this clone: At one of its ends the junction is not consistent with the germline gene, which may arise from a read error. In the same sample, other DNA sequences code for this CDR3. The V and J genes are TRBV11-2 and TRBJ1-1; TRBD1 is a possible D gene (5 bases). CDR3 length equals 14 residues. Germline CDR1 reads SGHAT; CDR2 reads FQNNGV. The CDR3 reads CASSLVTANTEAFF. In DNA form, the CDR3 reads TGTGCCAGCAGCTTGGTGACAGCGAACACTGAGGCTTTCTTT.

The chain couples TRBV6-1 to TRBJ1-1, with TRBD1 matching over 8 bases. V was clipped by 6 bases and J by 4 bases; unmatched bases: 4. The CDR3 sequence is 13 residues long. Germline CDR1 is MNHNS and CDR2 is SASEGT. CDR3 residues: CASRDRAFTEAFF. The CDR3 DNA reads as TGTGCCAGCAGGGACAGGGCGTTCACTGAAGCTTTCTTT.

V is TRBV30 and J is TRBJ1-5, with 9 positions matching TRBD1. Germline V gene lookup returns CDR1 GTSNPN and CDR2 SVGIG (reference sequence). Losses at the gene ends were 3 bases for V and 6 bases for J; bases not matched to a gene: 9. The CDR3 has 15 residues. The CDR3 is CAWRRPGTGSQPQHF. For the CDR3, the DNA is TGTGCCTGGAGAAGACCCGGGACAGGGTCTCAGCCCCAGCATTTT. The variable domain in full, with the rest retrieved from reference TRBV30 and TRBJ1-5, is SQTIHQWPATLVQPVGSPLSLECTVEGTSNPNLYWYRQAAGRGLQLLFYSVGIGQISSEVPQNLSASRPQDRQFILSSKKLLLSDSGFYLCAWRRPGTGSQPQHFGDGTRLSIL.

The chain uses TRBV4-2 and TRBJ1-5; D might be TRBD1 (5 bases). Trimming removed 6 bases at V and 7 bases at J, with 13 bases between. CDR3 length: 13 residues. Germline V CDR1 and CDR2: LGHNA, YNFKEQ. The CDR3 loop is CASSQGGAQPQHF. CDR3 bases: TGTGCCAGCAGTCAGGGCGGGGCACAGCCCCAGCATTTT.